A selection of T cell receptor beta chains follows, all from one sample in a study of Ad26.COV2.S vaccination and SARS-CoV-2 variants. Sequencing was performed with immunoSEQ multiplex PCR; in TCRdb, only in-frame clones are kept and a portion is missing. The profile shows about 500,000 clones, about 88% of them singletons. The input for sequencing was peripheral blood, taken in a trial of Ad26.COV2.S vaccine versus placebo. These receptors were obtained from a person aged 18-60 years who received the Ad26.COV2.S COVID-19 vaccine or a placebo. Each CDR3 is given with its conserved first and last residue. Each record gives: clone size, D gene, J gene, CDR3 length, V gene, CDR3 protein, CDR3 DNA. A D gene is named only where the DNA matches it firmly. Not all rows give a size; the values are once, few, many and, for expanded clones, a class.

clone size: .
D gene: .
J gene: TRBJ2-1
CDR3 length: 11
V gene: TRBV24-1
CDR3 protein: CATSLRDEQFF
CDR3 DNA: TGTGCCACCAGTTTGAGGGATGAGCAGTTCTTC

clone size: .
D gene: .
J gene: TRBJ2-1
CDR3 length: 15
V gene: TRBV15
CDR3 protein: CATSRKSGVYNEQFF
CDR3 DNA: TGTGCCACCAGCCGTAAATCGGGAGTCTACAATGAGCAGTTCTTC

clone size: few
D gene: .
J gene: TRBJ1-5
CDR3 length: 11
V gene: TRBV20-1
CDR3 protein: CSAGADQPQHF
CDR3 DNA: TGCAGTGCCGGGGCAGACCAGCCCCAGCATTTT

clone size: .
D gene: .
J gene: TRBJ1-1
CDR3 length: 12
V gene: TRBV10-2
CDR3 protein: CASSDLTGEAFF
CDR3 DNA: TGCGCCAGCAGTGATTTAACCGGAGAAGCTTTCTTT

clone size: .
D gene: TRBD1
J gene: TRBJ2-7
CDR3 length: 15
V gene: TRBV27
CDR3 protein: CASSPKTGGSYEQYF
CDR3 DNA: TGTGCCAGCAGTCCAAAGACAGGGGGCTCCTACGAGCAGTACTTC

clone size: .
D gene: TRBD1
J gene: TRBJ2-1
CDR3 length: 13
V gene: TRBV6-5
CDR3 protein: CASSYLDRGEQFF
CDR3 DNA: TGTGCCAGCAGTTACCTGGACAGGGGTGAGCAGTTCTTC

clone size: .
D gene: .
J gene: TRBJ1-1
CDR3 length: 14
V gene: TRBV27
CDR3 protein: CASSYRNRATEAFF
CDR3 DNA: TGTGCCAGCAGTTACCGAAACAGGGCGACTGAAGCTTTCTTT

clone size: once
D gene: .
J gene: TRBJ2-5
CDR3 length: 13
V gene: TRBV3-1/TRBV3-2
CDR3 protein: CASSHQGEETQYF
CDR3 DNA: TGTGCCAGCAGCCATCAGGGAGAAGAGACCCAGTACTTC

clone size: .
D gene: .
J gene: TRBJ2-5
CDR3 length: 12
V gene: TRBV3-1/TRBV3-2
CDR3 protein: CASSQDQVPQYF
CDR3 DNA: TGTGCCAGCAGCCAAGATCAAGTGCCCCAGTACTTC

clone size: .
D gene: .
J gene: TRBJ1-6
CDR3 length: 15
V gene: TRBV9
CDR3 protein: CASSATGTSNSPLHF
CDR3 DNA: TGTGCCAGCAGCGCCACCGGGACTTCTAACTCACCCCTCCACTTT

clone size: .
D gene: TRBD2
J gene: TRBJ2-3
CDR3 length: 14
V gene: TRBV7-9
CDR3 protein: CASSRRGDGDTQYF
CDR3 DNA: TGTGCCAGCAGCCGACGGGGGGATGGCGATACGCAGTATTTT

clone size: once
D gene: .
J gene: TRBJ2-1
CDR3 length: 17
V gene: TRBV4-3
CDR3 protein: CASSHPGKGRNNNEQFF
CDR3 DNA: TGCGCCAGCAGCCATCCTGGGAAGGGACGGAACAACAATGAGCAGTTCTTC

clone size: few
D gene: .
J gene: TRBJ1-4
CDR3 length: 13
V gene: TRBV2
CDR3 protein: CASKYSNNEKLFF
CDR3 DNA: TGTGCCAGCAAGTATAGTAATAATGAAAAACTGTTTTTT

clone size: .
D gene: TRBD2
J gene: TRBJ2-7
CDR3 length: 15
V gene: TRBV5-1
CDR3 protein: CASSVGGAGVYEQYF
CDR3 DNA: TGCGCCAGCAGCGTGGGTGGGGCGGGGGTTTACGAGCAGTACTTC

clone size: .
D gene: TRBD2
J gene: TRBJ2-1
CDR3 length: 15
V gene: TRBV11-3
CDR3 protein: CASSLGTSRYNEQFF
CDR3 DNA: TGTGCCAGCAGTCTGGGGACTAGCCGATACAATGAGCAGTTCTTC

clone size: .
D gene: .
J gene: TRBJ2-1
CDR3 length: 14
V gene: TRBV11-3
CDR3 protein: CASSLTSTSNEQFF
CDR3 DNA: TGTGCCAGCAGCCTAACCTCGACTAGCAATGAGCAGTTCTTC

clone size: .
D gene: .
J gene: TRBJ2-6
CDR3 length: 12
V gene: TRBV6-4
CDR3 protein: CASSPGANVLTF
CDR3 DNA: TGTGCCAGCAGTCCTGGGGCCAACGTCCTGACTTTC

clone size: once
D gene: .
J gene: TRBJ2-7
CDR3 length: 16
V gene: TRBV11-2
CDR3 protein: CASSSTPQLRGYEQYF
CDR3 DNA: TGTGCCAGCAGCTCGACCCCCCAGCTCCGTGGTTACGAGCAGTACTTC

clone size: .
D gene: TRBD1
J gene: TRBJ1-2
CDR3 length: 15
V gene: TRBV5-6
CDR3 protein: CASSFPDRAQGGRTF
CDR3 DNA: TGTGCCAGCAGCTTTCCAGACAGGGCTCAGGGCGGACGCACCTTC

clone size: .
D gene: .
J gene: TRBJ1-2
CDR3 length: 15
V gene: TRBV5-1
CDR3 protein: CASSPEVQSPHGYTF
CDR3 DNA: TGCGCCAGCAGCCCAGAGGTCCAAAGTCCCCATGGCTACACCTTC

clone size: .
D gene: .
J gene: TRBJ2-3
CDR3 length: 15
V gene: TRBV7-2
CDR3 protein: CASSLTGASTDTQYF
CDR3 DNA: TGTGCCAGCAGCTTAACGGGGGCCAGCACAGATACGCAGTATTTT

clone size: .
D gene: .
J gene: TRBJ1-5
CDR3 length: 13
V gene: TRBV12-3/TRBV12-4
CDR3 protein: CASSFNSNQPQHF
CDR3 DNA: TGTGCCAGCAGCTTTAATAGCAATCAGCCCCAGCATTTT

clone size: once
D gene: .
J gene: TRBJ1-1
CDR3 length: 13
V gene: TRBV6-4
CDR3 protein: CASSAGQNTEAFF
CDR3 DNA: TGTGCCAGCAGTGCTGGGCAGAACACTGAAGCTTTCTTT

clone size: .
D gene: TRBD1
J gene: TRBJ2-2
CDR3 length: 16
V gene: TRBV7-2
CDR3 protein: CASSLRQGAGTGELFF
CDR3 DNA: TGTGCCAGCAGCTTGCGACAGGGGGCTGGGACCGGGGAGCTGTTTTTT

clone size: .
D gene: TRBD1
J gene: TRBJ1-2
CDR3 length: 14
V gene: TRBV5-4
CDR3 protein: CASSLGQGVSGYTF
CDR3 DNA: TGTGCCAGCAGCTTAGGACAGGGGGTATCTGGCTACACCTTC

clone size: .
D gene: TRBD2
J gene: TRBJ2-5
CDR3 length: 15
V gene: TRBV7-9
CDR3 protein: CASSQVTSGSETQYF
CDR3 DNA: TGTGCCAGCAGCCAAGTTACTAGCGGGAGTGAGACCCAGTACTTC

clone size: few
D gene: .
J gene: TRBJ1-2
CDR3 length: 15
V gene: TRBV6-6
CDR3 protein: CASSYSESPNYGYTF
CDR3 DNA: TGTGCCAGCAGTTACTCGGAAAGCCCGAACTATGGCTACACCTTC

clone size: .
D gene: .
J gene: TRBJ1-3
CDR3 length: 16
V gene: TRBV27
CDR3 protein: CASDFRERSSGNTIYF
CDR3 DNA: TGTGCCAGCGACTTTAGGGAACGGAGCTCTGGAAACACCATATATTTT

clone size: .
D gene: .
J gene: TRBJ2-1
CDR3 length: 16
V gene: TRBV5-5
CDR3 protein: CASSFSGTPIYNEQFF
CDR3 DNA: TGTGCCAGCAGCTTCTCCGGGACCCCCATCTACAATGAGCAGTTCTTC

clone size: .
D gene: .
J gene: TRBJ1-1
CDR3 length: 13
V gene: TRBV27
CDR3 protein: CASSLGKNTEAFF
CDR3 DNA: TGTGCCAGCAGTTTAGGAAAGAACACTGAAGCTTTCTTT

clone size: .
D gene: TRBD1
J gene: TRBJ2-5
CDR3 length: 15
V gene: TRBV7-6
CDR3 protein: CASSPGTGEGETQYF
CDR3 DNA: TGTGCCAGCAGCCCGGGGACAGGGGAGGGAGAGACCCAGTACTTC

clone size: .
D gene: TRBD2
J gene: TRBJ2-5
CDR3 length: 16
V gene: TRBV11-1
CDR3 protein: CASSLFGTSGKETQYF
CDR3 DNA: TGTGCCAGCAGCTTATTTGGGACTAGCGGAAAAGAGACCCAGTACTTC

clone size: .
D gene: .
J gene: TRBJ1-2
CDR3 length: 13
V gene: TRBV6-2/TRBV6-3
CDR3 protein: CASSSEVYYGYTF
CDR3 DNA: TGTGCCAGCAGTTCGGAGGTATACTATGGCTACACCTTC

clone size: .
D gene: TRBD1
J gene: TRBJ1-2
CDR3 length: 11
V gene: TRBV2
CDR3 protein: CASDRGGGYTF
CDR3 DNA: TGTGCCAGCGACAGGGGGGGAGGCTACACCTTC

clone size: .
D gene: .
J gene: TRBJ1-6
CDR3 length: 13
V gene: TRBV12-3/TRBV12-4
CDR3 protein: CASGEAGNSPLHF
CDR3 DNA: TGTGCCAGCGGGGAGGCAGGGAATTCACCCCTCCACTTT

clone size: .
D gene: .
J gene: TRBJ1-1
CDR3 length: 14
V gene: TRBV3-1/TRBV3-2
CDR3 protein: CASSQVGGNTEAFF
CDR3 DNA: TGTGCCAGCAGCCAAGTAGGAGGGAACACTGAAGCTTTCTTT

clone size: .
D gene: .
J gene: TRBJ2-1
CDR3 length: 14
V gene: TRBV7-9
CDR3 protein: CASSSMSPYNEQFF
CDR3 DNA: TGTGCCAGCAGCTCAATGTCCCCATACAATGAGCAGTTCTTC

clone size: .
D gene: TRBD1
J gene: TRBJ1-1
CDR3 length: 15
V gene: TRBV5-1
CDR3 protein: CASSSGTGLSTEAFF
CDR3 DNA: TGCGCCAGCAGCTCAGGGACAGGGTTGAGCACTGAAGCTTTCTTT